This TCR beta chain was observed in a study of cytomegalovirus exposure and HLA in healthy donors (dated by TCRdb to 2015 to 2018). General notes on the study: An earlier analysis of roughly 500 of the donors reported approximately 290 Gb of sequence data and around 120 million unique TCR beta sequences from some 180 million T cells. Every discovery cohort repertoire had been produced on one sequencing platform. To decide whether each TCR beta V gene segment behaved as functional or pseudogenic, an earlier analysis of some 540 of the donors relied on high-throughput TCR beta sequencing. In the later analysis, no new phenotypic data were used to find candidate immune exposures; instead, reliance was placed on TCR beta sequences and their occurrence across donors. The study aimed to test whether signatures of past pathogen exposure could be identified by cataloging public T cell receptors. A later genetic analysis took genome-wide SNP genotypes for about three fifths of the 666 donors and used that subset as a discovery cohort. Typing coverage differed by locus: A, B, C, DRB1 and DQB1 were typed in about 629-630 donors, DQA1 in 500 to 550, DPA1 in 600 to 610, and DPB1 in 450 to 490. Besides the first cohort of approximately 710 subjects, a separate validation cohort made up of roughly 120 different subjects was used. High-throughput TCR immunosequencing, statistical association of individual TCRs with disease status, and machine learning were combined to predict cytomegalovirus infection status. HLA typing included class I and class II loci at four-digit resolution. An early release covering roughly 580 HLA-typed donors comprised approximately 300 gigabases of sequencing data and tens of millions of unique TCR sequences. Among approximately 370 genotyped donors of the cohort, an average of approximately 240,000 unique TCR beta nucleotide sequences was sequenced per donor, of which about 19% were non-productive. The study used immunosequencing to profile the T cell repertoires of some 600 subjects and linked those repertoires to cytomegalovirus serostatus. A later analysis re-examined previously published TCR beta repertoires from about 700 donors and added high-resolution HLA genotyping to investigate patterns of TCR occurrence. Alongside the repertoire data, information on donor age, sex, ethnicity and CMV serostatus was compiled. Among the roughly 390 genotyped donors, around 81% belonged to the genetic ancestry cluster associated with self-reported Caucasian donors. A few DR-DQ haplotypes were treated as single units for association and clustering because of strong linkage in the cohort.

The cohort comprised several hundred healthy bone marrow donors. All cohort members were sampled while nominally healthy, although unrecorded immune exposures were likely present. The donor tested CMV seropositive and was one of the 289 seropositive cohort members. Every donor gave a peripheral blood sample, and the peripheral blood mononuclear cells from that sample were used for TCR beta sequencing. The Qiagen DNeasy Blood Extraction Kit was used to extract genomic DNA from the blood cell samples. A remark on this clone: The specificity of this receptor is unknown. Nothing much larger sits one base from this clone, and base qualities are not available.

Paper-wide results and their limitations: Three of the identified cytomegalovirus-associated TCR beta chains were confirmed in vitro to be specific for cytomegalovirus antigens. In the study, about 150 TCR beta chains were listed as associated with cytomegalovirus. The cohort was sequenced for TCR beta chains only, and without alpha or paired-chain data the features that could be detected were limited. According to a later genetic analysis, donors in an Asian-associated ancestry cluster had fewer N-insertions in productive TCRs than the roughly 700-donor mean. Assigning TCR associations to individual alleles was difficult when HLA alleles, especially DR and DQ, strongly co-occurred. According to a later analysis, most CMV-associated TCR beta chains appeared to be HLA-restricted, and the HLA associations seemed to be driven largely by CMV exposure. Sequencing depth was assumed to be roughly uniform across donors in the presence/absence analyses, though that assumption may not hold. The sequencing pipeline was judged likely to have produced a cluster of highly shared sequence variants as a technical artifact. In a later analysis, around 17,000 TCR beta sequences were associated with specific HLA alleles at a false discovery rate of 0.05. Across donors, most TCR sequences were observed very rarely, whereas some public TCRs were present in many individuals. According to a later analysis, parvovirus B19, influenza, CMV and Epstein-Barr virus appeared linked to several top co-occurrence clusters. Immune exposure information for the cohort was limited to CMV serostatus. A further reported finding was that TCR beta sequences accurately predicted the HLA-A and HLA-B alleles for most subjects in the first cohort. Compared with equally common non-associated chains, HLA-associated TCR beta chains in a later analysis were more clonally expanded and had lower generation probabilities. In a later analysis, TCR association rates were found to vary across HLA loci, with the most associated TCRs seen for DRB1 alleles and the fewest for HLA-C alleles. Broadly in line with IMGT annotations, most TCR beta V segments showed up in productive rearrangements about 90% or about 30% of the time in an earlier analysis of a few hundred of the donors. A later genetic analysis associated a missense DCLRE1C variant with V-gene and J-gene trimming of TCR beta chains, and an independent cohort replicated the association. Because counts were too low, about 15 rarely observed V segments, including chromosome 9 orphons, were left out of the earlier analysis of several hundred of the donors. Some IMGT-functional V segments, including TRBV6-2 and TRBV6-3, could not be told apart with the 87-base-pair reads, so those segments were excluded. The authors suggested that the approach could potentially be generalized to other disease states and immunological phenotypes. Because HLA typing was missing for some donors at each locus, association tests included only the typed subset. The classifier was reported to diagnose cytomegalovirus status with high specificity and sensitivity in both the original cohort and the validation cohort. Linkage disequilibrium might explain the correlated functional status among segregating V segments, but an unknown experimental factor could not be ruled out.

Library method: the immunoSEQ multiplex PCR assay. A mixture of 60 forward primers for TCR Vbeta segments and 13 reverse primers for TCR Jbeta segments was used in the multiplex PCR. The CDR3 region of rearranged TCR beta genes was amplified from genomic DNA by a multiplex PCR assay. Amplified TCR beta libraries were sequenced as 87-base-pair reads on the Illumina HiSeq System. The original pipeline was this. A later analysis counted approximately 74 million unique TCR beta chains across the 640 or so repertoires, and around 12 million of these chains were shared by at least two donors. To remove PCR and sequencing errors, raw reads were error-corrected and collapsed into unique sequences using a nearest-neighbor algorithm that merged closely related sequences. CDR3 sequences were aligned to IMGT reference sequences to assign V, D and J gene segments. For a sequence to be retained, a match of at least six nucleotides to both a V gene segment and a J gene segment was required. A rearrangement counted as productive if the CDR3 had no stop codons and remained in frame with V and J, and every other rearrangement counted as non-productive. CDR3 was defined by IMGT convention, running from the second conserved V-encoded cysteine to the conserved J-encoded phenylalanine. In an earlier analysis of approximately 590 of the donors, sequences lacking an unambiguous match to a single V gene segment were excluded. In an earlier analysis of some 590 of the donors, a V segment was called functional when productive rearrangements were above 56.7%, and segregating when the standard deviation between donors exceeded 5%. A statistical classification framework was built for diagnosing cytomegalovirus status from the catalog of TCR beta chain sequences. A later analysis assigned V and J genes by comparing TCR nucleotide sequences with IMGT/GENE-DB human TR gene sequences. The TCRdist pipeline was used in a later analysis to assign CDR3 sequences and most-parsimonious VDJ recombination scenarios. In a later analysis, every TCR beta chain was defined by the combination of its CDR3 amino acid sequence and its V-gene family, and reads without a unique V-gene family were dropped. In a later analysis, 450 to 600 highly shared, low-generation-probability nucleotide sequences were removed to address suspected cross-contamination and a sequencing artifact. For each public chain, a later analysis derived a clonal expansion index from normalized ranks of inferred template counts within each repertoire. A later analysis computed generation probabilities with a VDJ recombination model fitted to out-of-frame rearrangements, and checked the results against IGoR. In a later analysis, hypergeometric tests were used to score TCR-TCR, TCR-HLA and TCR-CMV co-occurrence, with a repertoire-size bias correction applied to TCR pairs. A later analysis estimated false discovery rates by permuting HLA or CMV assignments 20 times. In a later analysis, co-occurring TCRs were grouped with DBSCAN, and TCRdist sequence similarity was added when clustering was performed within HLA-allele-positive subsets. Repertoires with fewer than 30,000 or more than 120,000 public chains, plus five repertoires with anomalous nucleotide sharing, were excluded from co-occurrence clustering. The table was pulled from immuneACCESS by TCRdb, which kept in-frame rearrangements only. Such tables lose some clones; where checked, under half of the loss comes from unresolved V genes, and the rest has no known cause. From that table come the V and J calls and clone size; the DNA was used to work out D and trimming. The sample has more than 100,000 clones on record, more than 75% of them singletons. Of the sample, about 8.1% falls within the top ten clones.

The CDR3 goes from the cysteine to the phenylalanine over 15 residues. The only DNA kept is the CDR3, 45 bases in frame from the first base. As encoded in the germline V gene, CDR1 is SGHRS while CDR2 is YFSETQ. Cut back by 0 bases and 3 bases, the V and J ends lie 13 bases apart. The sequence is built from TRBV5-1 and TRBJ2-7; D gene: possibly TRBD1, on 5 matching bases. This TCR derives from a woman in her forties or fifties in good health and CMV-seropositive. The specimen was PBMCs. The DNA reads TGCGCCAGCAGCTTGGGTGACAGTACCAGCTACGAGCAGTACTTC. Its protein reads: CASSLGDSTSYEQYF.